This paragraph covers one T cell receptor beta chain sequence. Its antigen is currently unknown. This sample is drawn from a study of beta chain features in type 1 diabetes. General study points: Researchers could not determine here whether HLA type influences TCRB rearrangement.

Since all of the isolated RNA was reverse transcribed, expressed TCRB transcripts were what got sequenced. This table comes from immunoSEQ multiplex PCR, and its TCRdb copy is limited to in-frame clones, with some not included. The repertoire holds 350,000 to 450,000 clones, with roughly 13% as singletons. This CDR3 contains 15 residues. Germline V lookup: CDR1 SGDLS, CDR2 YYNGEE. The V gene end was trimmed by 4 bases and the J gene end by 3 bases; junction bases not matched to a gene: 8. The chain recombines TRBV9 with TRBJ2-7, with 9 nucleotides matching TRBD1. The clonotype was recovered from a man aged 30 to 45 in good health. Sequenced sample: naive CD4+ T cells from blood. The CDR3 nucleotides are TGTGCCAGCAGCCCACGCTCGGACAGGGGCTACGAGCAGTACTTC. Its translation: CASSPRSDRGYEQYF.